This is a list of T cell receptor beta chains from one sample in a study of PD-L1 blockade in urothelial cancer. Generated by immunoSEQ multiplex PCR, the TCRdb table keeps only in-frame clones and is missing some. Here the sample spans under 90,000 clones, roughly 90% being singletons. The material was PBMCs, obtained around atezolizumab (anti-PD-L1) treatment. The receptors here all came from a man between 60 and 70 years old with urothelial cancer. The CDR3 runs from the conserved cysteine through the conserved F or W. The D gene is left open where the match is weak. Size values are once, few and many counts, or a class for expanded clones, and some rows have none.

NA | TRBJ1-1 | TRBD1 | TRBV6-4 | TGTGCCAGCAGGAGGACTGGGACAGCCCATGAAGCTTTCTTT | CASRRTGTAHEAFF
NA | TRBJ2-3 | TRBD1 | TRBV29-1 | TGCAGCGTTGGACAGGGAAGGCCAGATACGCAGTATTTT | CSVGQGRPDTQYF
few | TRBJ1-5 | TRBD1 | TRBV6-5 | TGTGCCAGCAGTTCGGGGACAGCGAATCAGCCCCAGCATTTT | CASSSGTANQPQHF
NA | TRBJ2-7 | TRBD2 | TRBV5-1 | TGCGCCAGCAGACTTACTAGCGGGGATAATTACGAGCAGTACTTC | CASRLTSGDNYEQYF
NA | TRBJ1-1 | NA | TRBV9 | TGTGCCAGCAGCGCGGGGGGTGGACTCATGAACACTGAAGCTTTCTTT | CASSAGGGLMNTEAFF
NA | TRBJ2-3 | NA | TRBV5-5 | TGTGCCAGCACCCTGGGGGCAGGGTTAGGGTCAGATACGCAGTATTTT | CASTLGAGLGSDTQYF
NA | TRBJ1-2 | NA | TRBV5-4 | TGTGCCAGCAGCTACGTGGACAGTCCTAACTATGGCTACACCTTC | CASSYVDSPNYGYTF
NA | TRBJ2-7 | NA | TRBV29-1 | TGCAGCGTGGCCCTGGACAGACTGGTGGGCGAGCAGTACTTC | CSVALDRLVGEQYF
NA | TRBJ1-1 | NA | TRBV6-5 | TGTGCCAGCAGTTACTCGCAGATAAACACTGAAGCTTTCTTT | CASSYSQINTEAFF
NA | TRBJ2-1 | TRBD2 | TRBV6-5 | TGTGCCAGCAGTTACTTAGCGGGTGAGCAGTTCTTC | CASSYLAGEQFF
NA | TRBJ1-1 | NA | TRBV7-8 | TGTGCCAGCAGCTTCCAGGGGATGGACACTGAAGCTTTCTTT | CASSFQGMDTEAFF
NA | TRBJ2-2 | TRBD2 | TRBV15 | TGTGCCACCAGCCCCGGGGGGGCCCACGGGGAGCTGTTTTTT | CATSPGGAHGELFF
NA | TRBJ2-3 | TRBD2 | TRBV7-6 | TGTGCCAGCAGCCTACTAGCGGGGGAGGGAGATACGCAGTATTTT | CASSLLAGEGDTQYF
NA | TRBJ1-2 | TRBD1 | TRBV6-5 | TGTGCCAGCAGTTATGGACAGGGGGTAAACTATGGCTACACCTTC | CASSYGQGVNYGYTF
few | TRBJ2-2 | NA | TRBV18 | TGTGCCAGCTCACCATTTGCGGATGTGAACACCGGGGAGCTGTTTTTT | CASSPFADVNTGELFF
NA | TRBJ2-7 | NA | TRBV6-5 | TGTGCCAGCTATAATTCCTACGAGCAGTACTTC | CASYNSYEQYF
NA | TRBJ2-1 | TRBD2 | TRBV5-1 | TGCGCCAGCAGAGGTCGGGCTAGCGGGAGCAATGAGCAGTTCTTC | CASRGRASGSNEQFF
NA | TRBJ2-7 | NA | TRBV27 | TGTGCCAGCAGTTTTTCCAGGGACTACGAGCAGTACTTC | CASSFSRDYEQYF
NA | TRBJ2-2 | TRBD1 | TRBV18 | TGTGCCAGCTCAGACAGGGGCTCGAACACCGGGGAGCTGTTTTTT | CASSDRGSNTGELFF
NA | TRBJ1-1 | NA | TRBV28 | TGTGCCAGCAGTTTAATCAGGGGCGGGACTGAAGCTTTCTTT | CASSLIRGGTEAFF
NA | TRBJ1-1 | TRBD1 | TRBV18 | TGTGCCAGTCTGACAGGGCTGAACACTGAAGCTTTCTTT | CASLTGLNTEAFF
NA | TRBJ2-1 | NA | TRBV7-7 | TGTGCCAGCAGCAACGACTCTTACAATGAGCAGTTCTTC | CASSNDSYNEQFF
NA | TRBJ2-7 | TRBD1 | TRBV9 | TGTGCCAGCAGCGTAGGTGAGGGGGCGGCCTCGGTCTACGAGCAGTACTTC | CASSVGEGAASVYEQYF
NA | TRBJ1-1 | NA | TRBV11-3 | TGTGCCAGCAGCCTGCGACAGAACACTGAAGCTTTCTTT | CASSLRQNTEAFF
NA | TRBJ2-3 | NA | TRBV5-1 | TGCGCCAGCAGCCCCCTAAACCCTAGCACAGATACGCAGTATTTT | CASSPLNPSTDTQYF
NA | TRBJ1-2 | NA | TRBV5-4 | TGTGCCAGCAGCTTGGAGCAGCGGGGCTACACCTTC | CASSLEQRGYTF
NA | TRBJ2-7 | NA | TRBV18 | TGTGCCAGCTCCCCTGACTCGACAGGCTCCTACGAGCAGTACTTC | CASSPDSTGSYEQYF
NA | TRBJ2-1 | NA | TRBV15 | TGTGCCACCAGCAGGGGGGCCCCCACTGGGCAGTTCTTC | CATSRGAPTGQFF
NA | TRBJ2-2 | TRBD2 | TRBV15 | TGTGCCACCAGCAGCCCGACTAGCGGGAGCGTGGGCGGGGAGCTGTTTTTT | CATSSPTSGSVGGELFF
NA | TRBJ1-2 | NA | TRBV6-1 | TGTGCCAGCAGTGAACCGGGGGTAGCTACCTATGGCTACACCTTC | CASSEPGVATYGYTF
once | TRBJ1-2 | TRBD1 | TRBV7-9 | TGTGCCAGCAGCTTGCAGGGGGGTACACATGGCTACACCTTC | CASSLQGGTHGYTF
NA | TRBJ2-3 | NA | TRBV5-1 | TGCGCCAGCAGCTTCGACGGACTGGGCACAGATACGCAGTATTTT | CASSFDGLGTDTQYF
NA | TRBJ2-1 | TRBD2 | TRBV7-2 | TGTGCCAGCAGCAAGACTAGCGGGACCCCCAATGAGCAGTTCTTC | CASSKTSGTPNEQFF
NA | TRBJ2-5 | NA | TRBV15 | TGTGCCACCAGCAACAGCCTCCAAGAGACCCAGTACTTC | CATSNSLQETQYF
NA | TRBJ2-1 | TRBD2 | TRBV7-2 | TGTGCCAGCAGCTCGACTAGCGGCTACAATGAGCAGTTCTTC | CASSSTSGYNEQFF
NA | TRBJ2-1 | NA | TRBV29-1 | TGCAGCGTTGAAGGCGACAGGGAGGTCTTCTACAATGAGCAGTTCTTC | CSVEGDREVFYNEQFF
NA | TRBJ1-2 | TRBD1 | TRBV4-1 | TGCGCCAGCAGCCAACCTATCGGGACAGGGCGAGGGAAAGGCTACACCTTC | CASSQPIGTGRGKGYTF
NA | TRBJ2-1 | TRBD2 | TRBV25-1 | TGTGCCAGCTCGCCTAGCGGGAGCTTAGACTATGAGCAGTTCTTC | CASSPSGSLDYEQFF
NA | TRBJ2-3 | TRBD2 | TRBV7-3 | TGTGCCAGCAAAACTAGCGGGGGTGCAGATACGCAGTATTTT | CASKTSGGADTQYF
NA | TRBJ2-7 | NA | TRBV4-2 | TGTGCCAGCAGCCAAGGACAGTTCTACGAGCAGTACTTC | CASSQGQFYEQYF
NA | TRBJ1-6 | NA | TRBV2 | TGTGCCAGCAGCGGGGACAACGATTCACCCCTCCACTTT | CASSGDNDSPLHF
NA | TRBJ1-5 | TRBD1 | TRBV4-2 | TGTGCCAGCAGCCAAGACGACCAGGGGGGTCAGCCCCAGCATTTT | CASSQDDQGGQPQHF
NA | TRBJ2-7 | NA | TRBV7-9 | TGTGCCAGCAGCTTCACCGGGATCTCCTACGAGCAGTACTTC | CASSFTGISYEQYF
NA | TRBJ1-2 | TRBD1 | TRBV29-1 | TGCAGCGTTGAATTTGGACAGGGCGGCTATGGCTACACCTTC | CSVEFGQGGYGYTF
NA | TRBJ2-7 | NA | TRBV21-1 | TGTGCCAGCAGCCGTCCCTCGCCGGGACAGGGACTAGGGGAGCAGTACTTC | CASSRPSPGQGLGEQYF
NA | TRBJ2-7 | NA | TRBV6-5 | TGTGCCAGCAGTTACACAAGGGGTGGTCCCTACGAGCAGTACTTC | CASSYTRGGPYEQYF
NA | TRBJ2-1 | TRBD2 | TRBV5-1 | TGCGCCAGCAGAGGGGTACCCGGGACTAGGGGGTTTCGTGAGCAGTTCTTC | CASRGVPGTRGFREQFF
NA | TRBJ2-3 | TRBD2 | TRBV18 | TGTGCCAGCTCGCGAACTAGCGCGATCACAGATACGCAGTATTTT | CASSRTSAITDTQYF
NA | TRBJ2-5 | NA | TRBV6-5 | TGTGCCAGCAGTTACTCAGTGGGACAACAAGAGACCCAGTACTTC | CASSYSVGQQETQYF
NA | TRBJ2-1 | TRBD1 | TRBV5-4 | TGTGCCAGCAGCCTCCTCCGGGACAGTAACAATGAGCAGTTCTTC | CASSLLRDSNNEQFF